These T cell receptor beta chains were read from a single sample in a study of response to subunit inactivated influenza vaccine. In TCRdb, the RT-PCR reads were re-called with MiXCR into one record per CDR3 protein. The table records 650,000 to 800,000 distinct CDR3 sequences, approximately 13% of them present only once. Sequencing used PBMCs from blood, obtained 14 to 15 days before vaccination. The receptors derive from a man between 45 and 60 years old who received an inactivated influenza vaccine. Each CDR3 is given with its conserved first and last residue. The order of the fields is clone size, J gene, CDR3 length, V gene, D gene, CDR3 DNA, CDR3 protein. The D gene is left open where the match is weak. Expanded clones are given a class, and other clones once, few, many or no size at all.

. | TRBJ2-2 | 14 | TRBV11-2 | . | TGTGCCAGCAGCTTTCGGGACAAAACCGGGGAGCTGTTTTTT | CASSFRDKTGELFF
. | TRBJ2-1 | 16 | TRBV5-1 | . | TGCGCCAGCCGTTTTGCACTAGGGATCTCCTACAATGAGCAGTTCTTC | CASRFALGISYNEQFF
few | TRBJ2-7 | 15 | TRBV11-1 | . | TGTGCCAGCAGCTTAAGCGTCAGGAACTCCTACGAGCAGTACTTC | CASSLSVRNSYEQYF
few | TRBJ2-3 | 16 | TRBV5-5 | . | TGTGCCAGCAGCTTGTCCGCCAGATATGGCGCAGATACGCAGTATTTT | CASSLSARYGADTQYF
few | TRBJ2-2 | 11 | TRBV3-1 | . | TGTGCCAGCAGCTGGGCCGGGGAGCTGTTTTTT | CASSWAGELFF
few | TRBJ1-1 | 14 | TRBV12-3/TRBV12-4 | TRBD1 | TGTGCCAGCAGTTCTTGGGACAGGGGGCCGGTAGCTTTCTTT | CASSSWDRGPVAFF
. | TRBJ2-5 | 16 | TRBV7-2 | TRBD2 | TGTGCCAGCAGCTTAGGTCGCCTAGCGGGGTTGCAGACCCAGTACTTC | CASSLGRLAGLQTQYF
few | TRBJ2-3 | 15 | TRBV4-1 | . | TGCGCCAGCAGCCACTCTCTCGGGGTAGCAGATACGCAGTATTTT | CASSHSLGVADTQYF
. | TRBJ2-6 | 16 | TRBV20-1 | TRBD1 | TGCAGTGCTAGTGGCGCAGGGGGCTTTGGGGCCAACGTCCTGACTTTC | CSASGAGGFGANVLTF
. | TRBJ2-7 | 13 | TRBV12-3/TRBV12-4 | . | TGTGCCAGCAGTTTAGCTACCCTCTACGAGCAGTACTTC | CASSLATLYEQYF
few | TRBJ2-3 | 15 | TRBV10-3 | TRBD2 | TGTGCCATCCAAGCCGGGACTAGCAGAACAGATACGCAGTATTTT | CAIQAGTSRTDTQYF
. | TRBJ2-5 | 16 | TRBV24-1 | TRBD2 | TGTGCCACCAGTGACAAAAGACTAGCGGGAAGAGAGACCCAGTACTTC | CATSDKRLAGRETQYF
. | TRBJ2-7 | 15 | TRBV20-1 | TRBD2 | TGCAGTGCTAGAGATCCCGCGGGGGACTCCTACGAGCAGTACTTC | CSARDPAGDSYEQYF
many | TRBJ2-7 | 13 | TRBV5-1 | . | TGCGCCAGCAGCTTGGGATATGCCTACGAGCAGTACTTC | CASSLGYAYEQYF
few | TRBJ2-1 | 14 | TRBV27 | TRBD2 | TGTGCCAGTGGACGGGAGGGCCTGGGGGATGAGCAGTTCTTC | CASGREGLGDEQFF
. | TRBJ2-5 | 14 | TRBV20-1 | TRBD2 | TGCAGTGCCCCTCGAGCGGGAGGTCGAGAGACCCAGTACTTC | CSAPRAGGRETQYF
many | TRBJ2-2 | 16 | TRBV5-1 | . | TGCGCCAGCAGCGAGGGCCCGCTGAGGGGCACCGGGGAGCTGTTTTTT | CASSEGPLRGTGELFF
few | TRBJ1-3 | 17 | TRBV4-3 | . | TGCGCCAGCAGCCAAGACCCCCGATCCTACTCTGGAAACACCATATATTTT | CASSQDPRSYSGNTIYF
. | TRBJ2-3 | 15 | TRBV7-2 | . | TGTGCCAGCAGCTTCCTAGGGGCGGGGACAGATACGCAGTATTTT | CASSFLGAGTDTQYF
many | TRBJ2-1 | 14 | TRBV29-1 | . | TGCAGCGTTGGGTGGGATTGGGTTTACAATGAGCAGTTCTTC | CSVGWDWVYNEQFF
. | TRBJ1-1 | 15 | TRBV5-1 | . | TGCGCCAGCAGTGGCAGGGGAAGGGGGGGCACTGAAGCTTTCTTT | CASSGRGRGGTEAFF
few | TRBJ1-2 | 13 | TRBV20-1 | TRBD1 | TGCAGTGCAGGGACAGACCCTAACTATGGCTACACCTTC | CSAGTDPNYGYTF
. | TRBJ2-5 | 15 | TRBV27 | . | TGTGCCAGCAGTTTAGGAGCGTCTAGGGGAGAGACCCAGTACTTC | CASSLGASRGETQYF
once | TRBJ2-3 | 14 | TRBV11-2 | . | TGTGCCAGCAGCTTATTCACTAGCTCAGATACGCAGTATTTT | CASSLFTSSDTQYF
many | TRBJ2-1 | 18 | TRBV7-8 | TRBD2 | TGTGCCAGCAGCTTACGGGGACTAGCGATAAGCTCCTACAATGAGCAGTTCTTC | CASSLRGLAISSYNEQFF
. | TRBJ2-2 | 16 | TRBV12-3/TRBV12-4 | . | TGTGCCAGCAGTTTACCCCTAGCTCCGAACACCGGGGAGCTGTTTTTT | CASSLPLAPNTGELFF
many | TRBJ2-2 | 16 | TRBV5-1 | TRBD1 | TGCGCCAGCAGGTCAATAGTGACAGGGGGATACGGGGAGCTGTTTTTT | CASRSIVTGGYGELFF
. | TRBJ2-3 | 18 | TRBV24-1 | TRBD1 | TGTGCCACCAGTGACCCCCACCAGGTGGGACAGCGACCAGATACGCAGTATTTT | CATSDPHQVGQRPDTQYF
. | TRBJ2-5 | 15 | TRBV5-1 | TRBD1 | TGCGCCAGCAGCCCCCGACAGGGGGGGAGAGAGACCCAGTACTTC | CASSPRQGGRETQYF
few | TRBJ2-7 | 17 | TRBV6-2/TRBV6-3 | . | TGTGCCAGCAGTTACCCCAAATCCGGGACGTTTACCTACGAGCAGTACTTC | CASSYPKSGTFTYEQYF
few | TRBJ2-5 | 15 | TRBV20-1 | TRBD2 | TGCAGTGCTGAGCCCGGGACTAGCAGGCAAGGGACCCAGTACTTC | CSAEPGTSRQGTQYF
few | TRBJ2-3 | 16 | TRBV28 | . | TGTGCCAGCAGTTTTGTGACGGCAGCTAGCACAGATACGCAGTATTTT | CASSFVTAASTDTQYF
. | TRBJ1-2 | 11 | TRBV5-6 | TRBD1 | TGTGCCAGCAGCAACAGGGGAGGCTACACCTTC | CASSNRGGYTF
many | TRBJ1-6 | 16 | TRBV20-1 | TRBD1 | TGCAGTGCCCCGGACAGGGGGGGCTCCTATAATTCACCCCTCCACTTT | CSAPDRGGSYNSPLHF
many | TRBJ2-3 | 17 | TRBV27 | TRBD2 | TGTGCCAGCAGTCGACGCACTAGCGGGATTAGCACAGATACGCAGTATTTT | CASSRRTSGISTDTQYF
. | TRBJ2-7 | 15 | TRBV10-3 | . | TGTGCCATCAGTGACCGTAGCGTAGCAGCCTACGAGCAGTACTTC | CAISDRSVAAYEQYF
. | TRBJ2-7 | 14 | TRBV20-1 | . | TGCAGTGCTAGAGGAACAGCAGGGGTTTACGAGCAGTACTTC | CSARGTAGVYEQYF
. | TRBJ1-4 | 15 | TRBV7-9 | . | TGTGCCAGCAGCGCTACCGGGACGGCTAATGAAAAACTGTTTTTT | CASSATGTANEKLFF